This record looks at one T cell receptor (beta chain) sequence and its context. Its specificity is not known. This entry belongs to a study of T cell repertoires in cytomegalovirus infection. The overall study: A matching HLA type, together with CMV infection, was signaled by public TCR beta signatures. Study-wide findings and caveats: The ex vivo response was dominated by HLA-C-restricted CMV-specific TCR beta clonotypes. Using cumulative public TCR beta family frequency, the authors identified those who carried CMV together with the relevant HLA.

One entry per CDR3 protein results from TCRdb running MiXCR on the reads. The data show 130,000 or so distinct CDR3 sequences, under 8% seen once. Germline loops: CDR1 LGHNA, CDR2 YNFKEQ. This CDR3 region has 17 residues. With 5 bases clipped from V and 2 bases from J, the junction kept 5 bases outside the gene matches. The clonotype comes from a human donor in good health (CMV status not recorded). Some clones in this sample may be carry-over from other donors' samples. Sequencing was done on a sample of PBMCs. The rearrangement links TRBV4-2 to TRBJ2-3; 15 nucleotides match TRBD2. CDR3 in DNA: TGTGCCAGCAGCACGGGACTAGCGGGGGGAAACACAGATACGCAGTATTTT. Translated: CASSTGLAGGNTDTQYF.